This entry lists 6 T cell receptor beta chains sequenced from one sample in a study of blood T cell repertoires in COVID-19. TCRdb's table, derived via immunoSEQ multiplex PCR, lists solely in-frame clones and lacks some. The sample carries more than 300,000 clones, around 83% recorded once. The sample taken for sequencing was PBMCs or T cells enriched from blood (not recorded which). The receptors were gathered from a woman in her forties or fifties who had recovered from COVID-19.

Details on this clone: Distinct nucleotide sequences in the sample also encode this CDR3. This chain uses TRBV5-1 with TRBJ2-5; D is undetermined. CDR1 and CDR2 (germline): SGHRS, YFSETQ. The CDR3 sequence is 12 residues long. V was trimmed by 0 bases and J by 5 bases, leaving 5 bases between them. CDR3 in amino acids: CASSLGEETQYF. Written as DNA, the CDR3 is TGCGCCAGCAGCTTGGGTGAGGAGACCCAGTACTTC.

This chain joins TRBV6-5 and TRBJ1-4; 8 nucleotides line up with TRBD1. This CDR3 has 15 amino acids. Germline V gene sequence: CDR1 MNHEY, CDR2 SVGAGI. J gave up 5 bases and V 5 bases, and 7 bases lay outside the gene matches. CDR3 nucleotide sequence: TGTGCCAGCAGTCGAGCCGACAGGGGAAATGAAAAACTGTTTTTT. Translated, it gives CASSRADRGNEKLFF.

The genes are TRBV19 and TRBJ1-3; 8 bases map to TRBD1. The CDR3 has 15 amino acids. Germline CDR1 is LNHDA and CDR2 is SQIVND (reference sequence). V shed 9 bases, J shed 1 base, and the junction held 8 bases outside the gene matches. CDR3 protein: CASYGQGYSGNTIYF. In nucleotides, the CDR3 is TGTGCCAGCTACGGACAGGGATATTCTGGAAACACCATATATTTT.

The genes are TRBV7-2 and TRBJ2-2; no reliable D call. Trimming removed 6 bases from V and 0 bases from J, with 8 bases in between. The CDR3 contains 14 residues. Germline CDR1 is SGHTA and CDR2 is FQGNSA. The CDR3 DNA sequence: TGTGCCAGCAGGCCAACAGCGAACACCGGGGAGCTGTTTTTT. Its protein product is CASRPTANTGELFF.

The chain is built from TRBV10-2 and TRBJ1-6; D is unclear. Per germline, CDR1 WSHSY and CDR2 SAAADI. Trimming pared 5 bases from V and 1 base from J, leaving 15 bases between. The CDR3 loop spans 17 amino acids. CDR3 DNA: TGCGCCAGCAGTCGGGGTTCTGGGGAGTCCTATAATTCACCCCTCCACTTT. Translated, it gives CASSRGSGESYNSPLHF.

This chain joins TRBV19 and TRBJ2-7; D ambiguous. This CDR3 spans 14 amino acids. Germline V CDR1 and CDR2: LNHDA, SQIVND (reference sequence). V dropped 2 bases and J dropped 3 bases, with 11 bases sitting between them. This CDR3 is CASSISLTSYEQYF. CDR3 DNA sequence: TGTGCCAGTAGTATATCCCTTACGAGCTACGAGCAGTACTTC.